Presented here are 28 T cell receptor beta chains from one specimen sequenced in a study of cytomegalovirus exposure and HLA in healthy donors. The PCR made use of 60 Vbeta and 13 Jbeta primers. Using immunoSEQ multiplex PCR, the repertoire was profiled, and TCRdb retains in-frame clones only, with some absent. The data show tens of thousands of clones, 60% to 80% seen once. The sequenced sample consisted of PBMCs. The origin of the receptors is a woman in her thirties in good health and CMV-seropositive.

This clone showed up many times. The genes are TRBV5-1 and TRBJ1-2, with TRBD1 as a possible D gene (5 bases). CDR1 is SGHRS, CDR2 YFSETQ, per germline. V lost 3 bases, J lost 8 bases, and 20 bases lay in between. CDR3 length equals 15 residues. The CDR3 DNA reads TGCGCCAGCAGCTCCGATCCCGGGACGGCGGGGGGCTACACCTTC. Its translation: CASSSDPGTAGGYTF.

J is TRBJ2-1 and V is TRBV14; 9 bases are a match to TRBD2. The CDR3 is 16 amino acids. After removal of 0 bases from V and 9 bases from J, the junction contained 9 bases not matched to a gene. The V gene's germline CDR1 is SGHDN and CDR2 FVKESK. The CDR3 region is CASSQEWLAGAGEQFF. The CDR3 coding sequence is TGTGCCAGCAGCCAAGAGTGGTTAGCGGGAGCGGGTGAGCAGTTCTTC.

This chain uses TRBV6-5 with TRBJ2-2, with D tentatively TRBD1 (7 bases). The CDR3 length is 15 residues. With 6 bases removed from V and 5 bases from J, the gap between germline ends came to 16 bases. Germline V gene data show CDR1 as MNHEY and CDR2 as SVGAGI. The CDR3 region is CASRPGGLGTGELFF. Written as DNA, the CDR3 is TGTGCCAGCAGGCCAGGGGGGTTAGGAACCGGGGAGCTGTTTTTT.

The chain employs TRBV4-1 and TRBJ2-7; 15 bases agree with TRBD2. The V and J ends lost 3 bases and 1 base, in that order; junction bases with no gene match: 7. The length of the CDR3 is 18 residues. Germline V gene sequence: CDR1 MGHRA, CDR2 YSYEKL. CDR3 region: CASSQGLAGGTLSYEQYF. CDR3 bases: TGCGCCAGCAGCCAGGGACTAGCGGGAGGTACCTTATCCTACGAGCAGTACTTC.

The chain links TRBV7-9 to TRBJ1-1; D remains unclear. Trimming removed 3 bases at V and 2 bases at J, with 7 bases between. Germline V gene sequence: CDR1 SEHNR, CDR2 FQNEAQ (reference sequence). This CDR3 contains 13 residues. Here the CDR3 reads CASSFGANTEAFF. CDR3 in DNA: TGTGCCAGCAGCTTCGGTGCAAACACTGAAGCTTTCTTT.

This CDR3 reads CASSFGGGSSYNEQFF. The CDR3 DNA sequence: TGTGCCAGCAGCTTTGGCGGCGGGAGCTCCTACAATGAGCAGTTCTTC. The chain carries TRBV11-2 and TRBJ2-1; 7 bases are a match to TRBD2. V was pared by 3 bases and J by 0 bases, with 5 bases of the junction left unmatched. The germline V gene encodes CDR1 SGHAT and CDR2 FQNNGV. The CDR3 loop spans 16 amino acids.

The rearrangement uses TRBV7-2 and TRBJ1-1; the D gene is possibly TRBD1 (5 bases). The CDR3 is 14 amino acids. The V gene's germline CDR1 is SGHTA and CDR2 FQGNSA. V was cut by 5 bases and J by 1 base, with 11 bases left in between. CDR3 region: CASSPRQRNTEAFF. DNA for the CDR3: TGTGCCAGCAGCCCGCGACAGAGGAACACTGAAGCTTTCTTT.

The gene calls are TRBV6-5 and TRBJ2-1; 10 bases are a match to TRBD2. CDR1 and CDR2 (germline): MNHEY, SVGAGI. The length of the CDR3 is 16 residues. After removal of 4 bases from V and 0 bases from J, the junction contained 3 bases not matched to a gene. CDR3 bases: TGTGCCAGCAGTTTTGTAGCGGGAGGCTCCTACAATGAGCAGTTCTTC. It yields the protein CASSFVAGGSYNEQFF.

This clone was picked up a small number of times. CDR3 region: CASSAGSSYNEQFF. CDR3 coding DNA: TGTGCCAGCAGTGCGGGAAGCTCCTACAATGAGCAGTTCTTC. V and J are TRBV6-5 and TRBJ2-1; tentatively, D is TRBD2 (6 bases). The CDR3 has 14 residues. Germline V CDR1 and CDR2: MNHEY, SVGAGI. V was clipped by 5 bases and J by 0 bases, with 8 bases between them.

The J gene is TRBJ2-3, the V gene TRBV7-2; 9 nucleotides align to TRBD2. The germline gives CDR1 SGHTA, CDR2 FQGNSA. This CDR3 is 15 amino acids long. The V segment lost 6 bases and the J segment 4 bases; nucleotides outside the gene matches: 8. The DNA for the CDR3 is TGTGCCAGCAGTCGCCTAGCGGGACACGCAGATACGCAGTATTTT. Protein: CASSRLAGHADTQYF.

The chain employs TRBV18 and TRBJ2-7, with 9 positions matching TRBD1. Looked up from germline, CDR1 is KGHSH and CDR2 is LQKENI. Trimming cost V 2 bases and J 6 bases; bases outside gene matches: 8. There are 15 residues in the CDR3. CDR3: CASSPGQGRLSEQYF. As DNA, the CDR3 is TGTGCCAGCTCACCAGGACAGGGGAGGTTGAGCGAGCAGTACTTC.

This clone was picked up one time. The rearrangement links TRBV30 to TRBJ1-5, with a possible D match to TRBD1 (5 bases). With 2 bases removed from V and 11 bases from J, the gap between germline ends came to 19 bases. Germline V gene lookup returns CDR1 GTSNPN and CDR2 SVGIG (reference sequence). This CDR3 spans 14 amino acids. The CDR3 sequence is CAWSPTGAARAQHF. The CDR3 region has the DNA TGTGCCTGGAGTCCTACAGGCGCGGCCAGGGCCCAGCATTTT. Complete variable domain (other parts from reference TRBV30 and TRBJ1-5): SQTIHQWPATLVQPVGSPLSLECTVEGTSNPNLYWYRQAAGRGLQLLFYSVGIGQISSEVPQNLSASRPQDRQFILSSKKLLLSDSGFYLCAWSPTGAARAQHFGDGTRLSIL.

The V and J genes are TRBV7-2 and TRBJ2-1, with 8 bases lining up with TRBD1. The CDR3 extends over 13 amino acids. V lost 3 bases and J lost 6; bases outside the gene matches: 1. Germline-derived CDR1 and CDR2 are SGHTA and FQGNSA. The CDR3 is CASSFTGGNEQFF. CDR3 DNA: TGTGCCAGCAGCTTTACAGGGGGCAATGAGCAGTTCTTC. The full variable domain, its missing parts supplied by reference TRBV7-2 and TRBJ2-1, is GAGVSQSPSNKVTEKGKDVELRCDPISGHTALYWYRQSLGQGLEFLIYFQGNSAPDKSGLPSDRFSAERTGGSVSTLTIQRTQQEDSAVYLCASSFTGGNEQFFGPGTRLTVL.

The rearrangement uses TRBV30 and TRBJ1-5; D gene uncertain. Germline CDR1 and CDR2: GTSNPN and SVGIG (reference sequence). V was trimmed by 0 bases and J by 4 bases, leaving 7 bases between them. The CDR3 loop spans 13 amino acids. The CDR3 loop reads CAWSVEENQPQHF. CDR3 nucleotides: TGTGCCTGGAGTGTGGAGGAAAATCAGCCCCAGCATTTT.

The chain couples TRBV6-4 to TRBJ1-1; perhaps TRBD1 as D (6 bases). Trimming took off 0 bases at V and 11 bases at J, with 19 bases between the two ends. This CDR3 has 15 residues. The germline V gene encodes CDR1 MRHNA and CDR2 SNTAGT. This CDR3 reads CASSDSSRTRGRAFF. CDR3 DNA sequence: TGTGCCAGCAGTGACTCGTCTCGGACCAGGGGAAGGGCTTTCTTT.

In DNA, the CDR3 is TGTGCCAGCAGTTTATTACCGGGACAGGGTGATGAAAAACTGTTTTTT. Amino acid sequence: CASSLLPGQGDEKLFF. V and J are TRBV28 and TRBJ1-4; TRBD1 aligns across 9 bases. Germline CDR1 and CDR2: MDHEN and SYDVKM. Trimming took 1 base from V and 6 from J; bases not matched to a gene: 6. The CDR3 has 16 amino acids.

In this sample, this clone turned up once. The V gene is TRBV19, the J gene TRBJ2-6; D gene unclear. Germline CDR1 reads LNHDA; CDR2 reads SQIVND (reference sequence). Trimming cost V 4 bases and J 1 base, with 8 bases left between them. The length of the CDR3 is 15 residues. Here the CDR3 DNA reads TGTGCCAGTAGTAAGATGGCTTCTGGGGCCAACGTCCTGACTTTC. The encoded protein is CASSKMASGANVLTF.

This chain uses TRBV4-3 with TRBJ2-2, with TRBD2 identical over 9 bases. V lost 1 base to trimming and J lost 0 bases; unmatched junction nucleotides: 15. In germline, CDR1 is LGHNA, CDR2 YSLEER. This CDR3 has 21 amino acids. This chain's CDR3 is CASSQGRITPAGGPNTGELFF. Here the CDR3 DNA reads TGCGCCAGCAGCCAAGGACGCATTACGCCGGCGGGAGGGCCGAACACCGGGGAGCTGTTTTTT.

In this sample, this clone turned up a few times. This chain connects TRBV11-2 to TRBJ2-3, with 9 bases fitting TRBD2. This CDR3 is built from 14 residues. With V trimmed by 0 bases and J by 11 bases, 6 bases remained unmatched. CDR1 and CDR2 (germline): SGHAT, FQNNGV. CDR3 bases: TGTGCCAGCAGCTTAGACCCGGGACTAGCTGGGCAGTATTTT. The encoded protein is CASSLDPGLAGQYF. Full variable domain (outside the CDR3, taken from reference TRBV11-2 and TRBJ2-3): EAGVAQSPRYKIIEKRQSVAFWCNPISGHATLYWYQQILGQGPKLLIQFQNNGVVDDSQLPKDRFSAERLKGVDSTLKIQPAKLEDSAVYLCASSLDPGLAGQYFGPGTRLTVL.

V usage is TRBV7-9 and J usage is TRBJ1-4, with TRBD1 identical over 8 bases. The V and J ends lost 5 bases and 7 bases, in that order; junction bases with no gene match: 15. The CDR3 has 17 amino acids. Germline V gene sequence: CDR1 SEHNR, CDR2 FQNEAQ (reference sequence). CDR3 in amino acids: CASSEGDRLGKVEKLFF. CDR3 in DNA: TGTGCCAGCAGCGAGGGGGACAGGTTGGGCAAGGTTGAAAAACTGTTTTTT.

The chain links TRBV20-1 to TRBJ2-7; D unresolved. There are 11 residues in the CDR3. The V and J ends lost 6 bases and 6 bases respectively, with 12 bases between them. CDR1 DFQATT and CDR2 SNEGSKA come from the germline V gene (reference sequence). The CDR3 nucleotides read TGCAGTGCCCAGACTCCGGGCGAGCAGTACTTC. Protein sequence: CSAQTPGEQYF.

J is TRBJ2-2 and V is TRBV13; TRBD2 agrees at 7 bases. The CDR3 has 15 amino acids. J was trimmed by 2 bases and V by 3 bases; bases with no gene match: 3. Per germline, CDR1 PRHDT and CDR2 FYEKMQ (reference sequence). The CDR3 loop reads CASSLGLPNTGELFF. CDR3 DNA sequence: TGTGCCAGCAGCTTGGGACTACCCAACACCGGGGAGCTGTTTTTT.

The rearrangement uses TRBV30 and TRBJ1-1; TRBD1 might be the D (6 bases). The V gene lost 6 bases and the J gene lost 1 base, with 24 bases spanning the gap. The CDR3 is made up of 17 amino acids. Germline CDR1 reads GTSNPN; CDR2 reads SVGIG (reference sequence). The CDR3 nucleotides read TGTGCCTGCCCGATGGGGCAGGGTGGGGGCTGGAACACTGAAGCTTTCTTT. Protein: CACPMGQGGGWNTEAFF.

J is TRBJ2-7 and V is TRBV5-6, with D possibly matching TRBD1 (6 bases). Germline CDR1 SGHDT, CDR2 YYEEEE. The CDR3 contains 14 residues. Trimming took 7 bases from V and 0 from J, leaving 14 bases between them. Here the CDR3 DNA reads TGTGCCAGCTCCCTCCGAGGGGGCTCCTACGAGCAGTACTTC. Translation gives CASSLRGGSYEQYF.

The chain recombines TRBV4-3 with TRBJ1-4; 7 positions agree with TRBD1. Per germline, CDR1 LGHNA and CDR2 YSLEER. V was clipped by 2 bases and J by 7 bases; unmatched bases: 10. This CDR3 has 16 amino acids. The CDR3 DNA follows: TGCGCCAGCAGCCAATCTCCGGGACAGAAGGTTGAAAAACTGTTTTTT. Protein sequence: CASSQSPGQKVEKLFF.

A single count supports this clone. The chain combines TRBV6-4 with TRBJ2-7; possibly TRBD1 for D (5 bases). CDR1 is MRHNA, CDR2 SNTAGT, per germline. Trimming took 7 bases from V and 3 from J, leaving 22 bases between them. The CDR3 extends over 16 amino acids. The CDR3 nucleotides read TGTGCCAGCAATCCAAACAGGAGCCAATCCTACTACGAGCAGTACTTC. This translates into CASNPNRSQSYYEQYF.

The V call is TRBV18, the J call TRBJ1-1, with D perhaps TRBD1 (5 bases). V lost 4 bases, J lost 0 bases, and 9 bases lay in between. This CDR3 contains 14 residues. The germline V gene has CDR1 KGHSH and CDR2 LQKENI. CDR3 residues: CASSLTAMNTEAFF. The CDR3 DNA sequence: TGTGCCAGCTCACTGACAGCGATGAACACTGAAGCTTTCTTT.

This rearrangement joins TRBV6-5 to TRBJ1-5; D remains unclear. This CDR3 spans 14 amino acids. The V and J ends lost 0 bases and 1 base respectively, with 4 bases between them. The germline V gene encodes CDR1 MNHEY and CDR2 SVGAGI. The CDR3 region is CASSYSGSNQPQHF. The CDR3 DNA reads as TGTGCCAGCAGTTACTCCGGGAGCAATCAGCCCCAGCATTTT.